A single TCR beta chain is shown here with its context. Its antigen is not identified. From germline, CDR1 is SEHNR and CDR2 FQNEAQ (reference sequence). V shed 6 bases and J shed 10 bases, with 15 bases lying between them. The CDR3 loop spans 13 amino acids. The data derive from a study of regulatory dendritic cells for organ transplantation. This table comes from immunoSEQ multiplex PCR, and its TCRdb copy is limited to in-frame clones, with some not included. The repertoire holds approximately 12,000 clones, with around nine tenths as singletons. Sorted subsets were CFSE-labeled and cultured roughly five days with allogeneic dendritic cells. Memory T cells were CD45RO+, naive were CD45RA+, sorted by FACS. Study-level points and caveats: Mature dendritic cells appeared to drive more memory CD8+ clonal expansion than regulatory ones.

The gene calls are TRBV7-9 and TRBJ1-4; weak D call: TRBD1 (5 bases). The sequenced sample was naive CD8+ T cells from blood cultured with regulatory dendritic cells. The subset here: CD45RA+ naive T cells. The clonotype comes from a human donor in good health. CDR3: CASSSPSGGKLFF. The CDR3 DNA sequence: TGTGCCAGCAGTTCGCCCTCCGGGGGAAAACTGTTTTTT.